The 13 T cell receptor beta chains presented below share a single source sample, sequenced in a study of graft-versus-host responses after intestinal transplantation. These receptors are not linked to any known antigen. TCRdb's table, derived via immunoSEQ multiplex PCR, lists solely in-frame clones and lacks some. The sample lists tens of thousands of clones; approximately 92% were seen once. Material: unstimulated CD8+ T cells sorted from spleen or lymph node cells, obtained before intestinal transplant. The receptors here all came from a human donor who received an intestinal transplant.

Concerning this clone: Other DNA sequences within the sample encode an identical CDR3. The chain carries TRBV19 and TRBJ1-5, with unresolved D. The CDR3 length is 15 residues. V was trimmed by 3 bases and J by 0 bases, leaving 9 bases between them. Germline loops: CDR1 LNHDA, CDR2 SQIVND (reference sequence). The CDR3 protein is CASSISSYSNQPQHF. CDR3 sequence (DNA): TGTGCCAGTAGTATCTCGAGTTATAGCAATCAGCCCCAGCATTTT. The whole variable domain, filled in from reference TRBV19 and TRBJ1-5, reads DGGITQSPKYLFRKEGQNVTLSCEQNLNHDAMYWYRQDPGQGLRLIYYSQIVNDFQKGDIAEGYSVSREKKESFPLTVTSAQKNPTAFYLCASSISSYSNQPQHFGDGTRLSIL.

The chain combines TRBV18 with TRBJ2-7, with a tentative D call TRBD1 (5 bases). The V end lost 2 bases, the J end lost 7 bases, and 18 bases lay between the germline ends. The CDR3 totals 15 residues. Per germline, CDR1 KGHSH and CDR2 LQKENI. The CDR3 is CASSPGQGGIGEQYF. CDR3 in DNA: TGTGCCAGCTCACCAGGCCAGGGCGGAATTGGGGAGCAGTACTTC.

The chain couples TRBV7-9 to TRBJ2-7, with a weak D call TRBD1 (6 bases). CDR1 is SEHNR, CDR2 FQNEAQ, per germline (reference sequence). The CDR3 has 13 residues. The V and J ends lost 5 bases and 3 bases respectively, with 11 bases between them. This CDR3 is CASSPGQNYEQYF. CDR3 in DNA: TGTGCCAGCAGCCCCGGACAGAACTACGAGCAGTACTTC.

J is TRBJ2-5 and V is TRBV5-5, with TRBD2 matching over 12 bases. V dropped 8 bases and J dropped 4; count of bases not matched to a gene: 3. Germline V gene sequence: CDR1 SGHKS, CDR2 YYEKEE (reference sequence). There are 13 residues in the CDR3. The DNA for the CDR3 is TGTGCCAGACCGGGACTAGCGGGAGAGACCCAGTACTTC. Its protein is CARPGLAGETQYF.

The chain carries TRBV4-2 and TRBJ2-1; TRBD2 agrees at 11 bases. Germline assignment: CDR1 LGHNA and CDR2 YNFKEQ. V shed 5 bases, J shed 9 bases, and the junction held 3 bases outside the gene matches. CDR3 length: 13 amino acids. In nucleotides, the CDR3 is TGTGCCAGCAGCTCGGGACTAGCGGTTGAGCAGTTCTTC. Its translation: CASSSGLAVEQFF.

The CDR3 sequence is CASSINPPFGHLHF. CDR3 sequence (DNA): TGTGCCAGTAGTATTAACCCTCCCTTCGGACACCTCCACTTT. V and J are TRBV19 and TRBJ1-6, with D maybe TRBD1 (5 bases). The CDR3 extends over 14 amino acids. From germline, CDR1 is LNHDA and CDR2 SQIVND (reference sequence). Trimming took 3 bases from V and 15 from J, leaving 18 bases between them.

The CDR3 DNA reads TGTGCCAGCAGTATCGACAGAACCAATCAGCCCCAGCATTTT. It encodes CASSIDRTNQPQHF. V usage is TRBV6-6 and J usage is TRBJ1-5, with D perhaps TRBD1 (5 bases). The CDR3 is 14 amino acids. Germline-derived CDR1 and CDR2 are MNHNY and SVGAGI (reference sequence). V was trimmed by 5 bases and J by 3 bases, leaving 11 bases between them.

The CDR3 region has the DNA TGTGCCAGCAGCTTGCCCAGCGGGAGTCCCAATGAGCAGTTCTTC. This codes for CASSLPSGSPNEQFF. This chain uses TRBV5-6 with TRBJ2-1; 8 nucleotides agree with TRBD2. CDR3 length equals 15 residues. V shed 1 base, J shed 6 bases, and the junction held 6 bases outside the gene matches. From germline, CDR1 is SGHDT and CDR2 YYEEEE.

CDR3 sequence (DNA): TGTGCCAGCAGCGTAGCCCCAGACTCTGGAAACACCATATATTTT. Translated: CASSVAPDSGNTIYF. J is TRBJ1-3 and V is TRBV9; D gene uncertain. CDR1 is SGDLS, CDR2 YYNGEE, per germline. V gave up 0 bases and J gave up 0 bases, with 7 bases separating them. CDR3 size: 15 residues.

In DNA form, the CDR3 reads TGTGCCAGCAGCCAAGATTTGTGGGCTAGCGGATCCTACGAGCAGTACTTC. Translated, it gives CASSQDLWASGSYEQYF. V gene TRBV4-2 combines with J gene TRBJ2-7, with TRBD2 matching 7 bases. The germline V gene encodes CDR1 LGHNA and CDR2 YNFKEQ. CDR3 size: 17 residues. After removal of 0 bases from V and 1 base from J, the junction contained 9 bases not matched to a gene.

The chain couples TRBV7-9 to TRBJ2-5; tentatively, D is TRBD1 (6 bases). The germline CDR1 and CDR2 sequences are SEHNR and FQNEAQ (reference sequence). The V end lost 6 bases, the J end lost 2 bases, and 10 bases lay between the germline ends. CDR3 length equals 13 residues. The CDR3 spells CASSLQGQETQYF. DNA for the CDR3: TGTGCCAGCAGTTTACAGGGACAAGAGACCCAGTACTTC.

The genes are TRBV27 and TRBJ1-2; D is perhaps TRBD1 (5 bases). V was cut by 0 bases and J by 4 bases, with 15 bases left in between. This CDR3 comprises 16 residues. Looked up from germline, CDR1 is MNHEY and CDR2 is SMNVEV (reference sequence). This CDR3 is CASSLSAQGRPYGYTF. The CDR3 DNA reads TGTGCCAGCAGTTTATCAGCGCAGGGCAGGCCCTATGGCTACACCTTC.

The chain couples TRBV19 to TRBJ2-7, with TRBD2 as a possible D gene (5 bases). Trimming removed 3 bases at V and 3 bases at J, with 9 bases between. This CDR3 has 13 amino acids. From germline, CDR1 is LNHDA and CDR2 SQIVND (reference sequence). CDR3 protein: CASSINGDYEQYF. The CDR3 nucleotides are TGTGCCAGTAGTATTAACGGGGACTACGAGCAGTACTTC.